Given below is one T cell receptor beta chain in context. Its specificity is unknown. This specimen comes from a study of neoadjuvant anti-PD-1 for oral cavity cancer. Findings and limits, study-wide: Each response group had just a few patients in TCR analyses.

The V end was cut by 2 bases, the J end by 3 bases, with 7 bases between. Germline V CDR1 and CDR2: MNHNS, SASEGT. This CDR3 contains 13 residues. PBMC libraries mostly used 450 to 600 ng of input genomic DNA, with six replicates per sample. Clones were read by immunoSEQ multiplex PCR, and TCRdb kept only the in-frame ones, dropping some. The table shows 14,000 or so clones, with less than 80% occurring only once. The clonotype comes from a person between 35 and 79 years old with oral cavity squamous cell carcinoma. V gene TRBV6-1 combines with J gene TRBJ1-2, with D possibly TRBD1 on 5 matching bases. This sample comprised PBMCs, obtained before nivolumab (anti-PD-1) treatment. CDR3 nucleotide sequence: TGTGCCAGCAGTGAACAGGGTGACTATGGCTACACCTTC. Its protein product is CASSEQGDYGYTF.